The 9 T cell receptor beta chains given below trace back to one sample, sequenced in a study of blood T cells in healthy people across ages. With a J-beta primer mix and a sample-barcoded 5' primer, a second PCR ran about 7 to 11 cycles. TCRdb passed the 5' RACE reads through MiXCR, listing each CDR3 protein once. The sample lists some 1.6 million distinct CDR3 sequences, about 35% seen once, with 11% in the top ten. The sequencing sample was made of blood. The receptors stem from a woman aged 25 to 39 in good health.

The V gene is TRBV20-1, the J gene TRBJ1-2; 7 positions match TRBD1. V was clipped by 6 bases and J by 4 bases; unmatched bases: 14. The CDR3 is made up of 15 amino acids. The V gene's germline CDR1 is DFQATT and CDR2 SNEGSKA (reference sequence). The CDR3 nucleotides read TGCAGTGCCATAGCTGGACGACAGGGTTCCTATGGCTACACCTTC. Amino acids: CSAIAGRQGSYGYTF.

Concerning this clonotype: The junction departs from germline at one end; a sequencing error may be responsible. The J gene is TRBJ1-1, the V gene TRBV6-5; D gene ambiguous. The CDR3 has 15 residues. CDR1 is MNHEY, CDR2 SVGAGI, per germline. The chain's CDR3 is CACSPWTLRGTEAFF. CDR3 sequence (DNA): TGTGCCTGCAGTCCTTGGACCCTGCGGGGCACTGAAGCTTTCTTT.

This chain joins TRBV29-1 and TRBJ2-1; tentative D call: TRBD1 (7 bases). The CDR3 contains 14 residues. Germline V gene sequence: CDR1 SQVTM, CDR2 ANQGSEA. The V and J ends lost 6 bases and 5 bases respectively, with 17 bases between them. The CDR3 here is CSVGAGQTNNEQFF. The CDR3 DNA reads TGCAGCGTCGGGGCGGGACAGACAAACAATGAGCAGTTCTTC.

This CDR3 reads CAISEGISGANVLTF. CDR3 coding DNA: TGTGCCATCAGTGAGGGAATCTCTGGGGCCAACGTCCTGACTTTC. V is TRBV10-3 and J is TRBJ2-6; D is unclear. V was clipped by 2 bases and J by 0 bases, with 5 bases between them. In germline, CDR1 is ENHRY, CDR2 SYGVKD. The CDR3 contains 15 residues.

In regard to this clonotype: A read error may produce the germline difference seen at one junction end. The V call is TRBV7-6, the J call TRBJ2-6; the D gene is possibly TRBD1 (6 bases). This CDR3 region has 19 residues. CDR1 is SGHVS, CDR2 FNYEAQ, per germline. The CDR3 nucleotides are TGTGCCAACAGCTTAAGAATAACACAGGGCCCCTCTGGGGCCAACGTCCTGACTTTC. Residues: CANSLRITQGPSGANVLTF.

Only a few counts were recorded for this clonotype. This chain joins TRBV6-1 and TRBJ2-5, with D perhaps matching TRBD2 (6 bases). Germline V gene data show CDR1 as MNHNS and CDR2 as SASEGT. The CDR3 length is 15 residues. Deletions cut 6 bases from V and 0 bases from J, with 14 bases between. Here the CDR3 reads CASRDGGVYQETQYF. The DNA of the CDR3 is TGTGCCAGCAGGGACGGGGGAGTGTACCAAGAGACCCAGTACTTC.

The chain links TRBV28 to TRBJ2-3; D is ambiguous. The germline CDR1 and CDR2 sequences are MDHEN and SYDVKM. With 5 bases removed from V and 6 bases from J, the gap between germline ends came to 9 bases. The CDR3 spans 12 residues. CDR3 in DNA: TGTGCCAGCAGTGCGTTAGAGGATACGCAGTATTTT. This translates into CASSALEDTQYF. The full variable domain, its missing parts supplied by reference TRBV28 and TRBJ2-3, is DVKVTQSSRYLVKRTGEKVFLECVQDMDHENMFWYRQDPGLGLRLIYFSYDVKMKEKGDIPEGYSVSREKKERFSLILESASTNQTSMYLCASSALEDTQYFGPGTRLTVL.

The J gene is TRBJ2-3, the V gene TRBV24-1, with 11 bases lining up with TRBD2. The germline gives CDR1 KGHDR, CDR2 SFDVKD. The length of the CDR3 is 15 residues. Germline trimming cut 5 bases from V and 4 bases from J; bases unmatched to any gene: 4. The CDR3 DNA follows: TGTGCCACCAGTGCACGGACTAGCGGGTCAGATACGCAGTATTTT. This gives the protein CATSARTSGSDTQYF.

This clonotype has more than one count but fewer than ten. The chain uses TRBV20-1 and TRBJ2-5; D possibly corresponds to TRBD1 (7 bases). CDR1 is DFQATT and CDR2 is SNEGSKA in the germline V gene (reference sequence). This CDR3 is built from 15 residues. V was cut by 5 bases and J by 2 bases, with 18 bases left in between. The CDR3 spells CSAHPAGGRQETQYF. The CDR3 DNA sequence: TGCAGTGCTCATCCAGCAGGGGGGCGGCAAGAGACCCAGTACTTC.